This T cell receptor beta chain was recorded in a study of T cell responses to AZD1222 COVID-19 vaccine. Trimming left V 5 bases short and J 2 bases short, with 13 bases between. Germline CDR1 reads SEHNR; CDR2 reads FQNEAQ (reference sequence). The CDR3 runs to 14 residues. The protocol was immunoSEQ multiplex PCR, while the TCRdb copy is restricted to in-frame clones and leaves out a portion. This sample has about 200,000 clones, with about 94% found just once. This clone has only one observation. The chain couples TRBV7-9 to TRBJ2-7; possibly TRBD2 for D (5 bases). The sequence was obtained from an adult who received the MenACWY meningococcal vaccine as a control. The sequences come from peripheral blood, collected 28 days after the second dose of the MenACWY control vaccine. For the CDR3, the DNA is TGTGCCAGCAGCCCCGCCCGGGGTCCCTACGAGCAGTACTTC. Translation: CASSPARGPYEQYF.